The clone carrying this T cell receptor (beta chain) was seen ten or more times. The germline V gene encodes CDR1 MNHNS and CDR2 SASEGT. The CDR3 extends over 14 amino acids. Trimming removed 7 bases at V and 0 bases at J, with 12 bases between. From the 5' RACE reads, TCRdb called clonotypes with MiXCR, one entry per CDR3 protein. The data hold tens of thousands of distinct CDR3 sequences, with 25% to 35% observed a single time. The receptor comes from a female donor with breast cancer. The rearrangement joins TRBV6-1 to TRBJ2-5; no clear D gene. The sequencing input was tumor-infiltrating memory CD4+ T cells sorted from the breast tumor. Noted subset: memory CD4+ T cells, CD4+CD45RO+CD25-. CDR3 sequence reads: CASNLKLYQETQYF. In DNA form, the CDR3 reads TGTGCCAGCAATCTCAAACTGTACCAAGAGACCCAGTACTTC.